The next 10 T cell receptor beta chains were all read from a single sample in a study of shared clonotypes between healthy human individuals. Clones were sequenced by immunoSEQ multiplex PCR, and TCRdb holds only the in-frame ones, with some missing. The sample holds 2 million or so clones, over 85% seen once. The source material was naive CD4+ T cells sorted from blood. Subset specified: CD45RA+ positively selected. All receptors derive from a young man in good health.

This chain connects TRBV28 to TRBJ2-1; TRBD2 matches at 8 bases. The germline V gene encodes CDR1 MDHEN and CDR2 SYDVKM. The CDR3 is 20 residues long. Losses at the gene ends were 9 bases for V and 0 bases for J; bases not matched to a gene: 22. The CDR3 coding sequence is TGTGCCAGTAGATCCCAATTAGCGGGGTCCCCTAAGAGCTCCTACAATGAGCAGTTCTTC. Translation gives CASRSQLAGSPKSSYNEQFF.

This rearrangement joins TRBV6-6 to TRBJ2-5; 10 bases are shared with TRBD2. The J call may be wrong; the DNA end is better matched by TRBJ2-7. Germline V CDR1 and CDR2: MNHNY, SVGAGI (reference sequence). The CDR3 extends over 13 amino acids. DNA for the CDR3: TGTGCCAGCAGTTCACTAGCGGGGAGCGAGCAGTACTTC. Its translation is CASSSLAGSEQYF.

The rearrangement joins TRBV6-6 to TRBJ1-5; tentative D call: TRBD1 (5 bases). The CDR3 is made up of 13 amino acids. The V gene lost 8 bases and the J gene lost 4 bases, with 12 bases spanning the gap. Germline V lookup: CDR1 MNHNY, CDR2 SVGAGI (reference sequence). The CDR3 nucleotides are TGTGCCAGCGACCCGGGACGGAATCAGCCCCAGCATTTT. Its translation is CASDPGRNQPQHF.

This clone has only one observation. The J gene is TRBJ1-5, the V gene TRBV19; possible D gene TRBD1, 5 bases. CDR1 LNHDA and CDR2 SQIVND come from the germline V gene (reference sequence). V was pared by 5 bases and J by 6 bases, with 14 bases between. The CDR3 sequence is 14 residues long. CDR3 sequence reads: CASSLAGEGQPQHF. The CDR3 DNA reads TGTGCCAGTAGTTTAGCGGGGGAGGGTCAGCCCCAGCATTTT.

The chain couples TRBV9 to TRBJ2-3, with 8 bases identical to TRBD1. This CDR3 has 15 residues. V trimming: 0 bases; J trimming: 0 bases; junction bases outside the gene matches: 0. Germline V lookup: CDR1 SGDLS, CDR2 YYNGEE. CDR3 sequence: CASSVGTGSTDTQYF. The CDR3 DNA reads TGTGCCAGCAGCGTAGGGACAGGGAGCACAGATACGCAGTATTTT.

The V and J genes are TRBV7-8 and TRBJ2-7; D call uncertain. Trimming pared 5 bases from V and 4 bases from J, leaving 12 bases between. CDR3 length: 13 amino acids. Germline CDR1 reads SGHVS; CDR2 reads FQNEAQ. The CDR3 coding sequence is TGTGCCAGCAGCCCCCCCCGGCGGTACGAGCAGTACTTC. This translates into CASSPPRRYEQYF.

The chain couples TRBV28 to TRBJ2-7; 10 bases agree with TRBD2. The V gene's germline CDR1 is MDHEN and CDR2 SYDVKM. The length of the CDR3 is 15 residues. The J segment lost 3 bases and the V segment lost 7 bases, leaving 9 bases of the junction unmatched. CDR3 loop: CASNPSGGPRYEQYF. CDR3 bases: TGTGCCAGCAACCCTAGCGGGGGTCCCCGCTACGAGCAGTACTTC.

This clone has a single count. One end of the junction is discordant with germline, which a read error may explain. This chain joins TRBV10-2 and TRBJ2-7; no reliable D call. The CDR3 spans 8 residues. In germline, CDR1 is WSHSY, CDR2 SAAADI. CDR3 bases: TGCGCCAGCACTGACCCCCCATTC. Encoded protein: CASTDPPF.

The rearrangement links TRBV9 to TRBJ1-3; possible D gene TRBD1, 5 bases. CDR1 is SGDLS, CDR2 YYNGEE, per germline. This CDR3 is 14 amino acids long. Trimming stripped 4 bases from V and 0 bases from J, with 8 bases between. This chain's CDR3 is CASSPGTSGNTIYF. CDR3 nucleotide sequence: TGTGCCAGCAGCCCCGGGACCTCTGGAAACACCATATATTTT.

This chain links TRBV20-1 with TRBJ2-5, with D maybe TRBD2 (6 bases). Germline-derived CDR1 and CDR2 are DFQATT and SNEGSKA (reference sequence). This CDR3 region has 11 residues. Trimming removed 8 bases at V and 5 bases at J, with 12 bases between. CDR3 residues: CSSGWGETQYF. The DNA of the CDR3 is TGCAGTAGCGGGTGGGGCGAGACCCAGTACTTC.